The 25 T cell receptor beta chains below come from one sample, sequenced in a study of blood T cell repertoires in COVID-19. TCRdb keeps only in-frame clones here, not all; method: immunoSEQ multiplex PCR. In the table there are around 150,000 clones, about 83% of which are singletons. The sequenced material came from PBMCs or T cells enriched from blood (not recorded which). These receptors came from a woman between 50 and 59 years old with acute COVID-19.

This clone was seen a single time. V usage is TRBV6-5 and J usage is TRBJ2-7; unclear D gene. There are 11 residues in the CDR3. The germline V gene encodes CDR1 MNHEY and CDR2 SVGAGI. V shed 1 base and J shed 4 bases, with 2 bases lying between them. Here the CDR3 DNA reads TGTGCCAGCAGTTACTTATACGAGCAGTACTTC. Amino acid sequence: CASSYLYEQYF.

The chain has TRBV5-1 and TRBJ1-6; D possibly corresponds to TRBD1 (6 bases). This CDR3 contains 15 residues. V was trimmed by 1 base and J by 7 bases, leaving 12 bases between them. Germline V CDR1 and CDR2: SGHRS, YFSETQ. The CDR3 bases are TGCGCCAGCAGCTTGTCCGGGACATCGAATTCACCCCTCCACTTT. Its translation: CASSLSGTSNSPLHF.

The chain combines TRBV28 with TRBJ2-7; TRBD2 is a possible D gene (5 bases). CDR1 and CDR2 (germline): MDHEN, SYDVKM. The length of the CDR3 is 12 residues. Trimming removed 5 bases at V and 4 bases at J, with 9 bases between. CDR3 bases: TGTGCCAGCAGTATACTAGGATACGAGCAGTACTTC. Translation: CASSILGYEQYF.

This chain joins TRBV6-5 and TRBJ1-3, with D tentatively TRBD1 (5 bases). Trimming shortened V by 2 bases and J by 5 bases, and 7 bases separated the two germline ends. Germline V lookup: CDR1 MNHEY, CDR2 SVGAGI. This CDR3 region has 13 residues. The CDR3 region is CASSYDSRNTIYF. The CDR3 DNA is TGTGCCAGCAGTTACGACAGCCGAAACACCATATATTTT.

This chain uses TRBV27 with TRBJ2-7; 8 bases line up with TRBD1. CDR3 length: 12 amino acids. V shed 6 bases and J 2 bases; nucleotides not matched to a gene: 0. Germline V lookup: CDR1 MNHEY, CDR2 SMNVEV (reference sequence). In nucleotides, the CDR3 is TGTGCCAGCAGACAGGGGGCCTACGAGCAGTACTTC. Its translation: CASRQGAYEQYF.

As DNA, the CDR3 is TGTGCCAGCAGCCCCTCTAACGGGGGCACCGGGGAGCTGTTTTTT. Protein sequence: CASSPSNGGTGELFF. The V gene is TRBV7-6, the J gene TRBJ2-2; the D gene is possibly TRBD2 (6 bases). V gave up 5 bases and J gave up 4 bases, with 14 bases separating them. The CDR3 consists of 15 residues. Germline V gene data show CDR1 as SGHVS and CDR2 as FNYEAQ.

This rearrangement joins TRBV27 to TRBJ2-2; D uncertain. Trimming stripped 6 bases from V and 7 bases from J, with 15 bases between. The CDR3 consists of 14 residues. Per germline, CDR1 MNHEY and CDR2 SMNVEV (reference sequence). The CDR3 DNA follows: TGTGCCAGCAGACTATCGGCCACTTTCGGGGAGCTGTTTTTT. This translates into CASRLSATFGELFF.

The rearrangement uses TRBV19 and TRBJ1-2, with D perhaps matching TRBD1 (6 bases). Trimming pared 3 bases from V and 4 bases from J, leaving 9 bases between. Germline-derived CDR1 and CDR2 are LNHDA and SQIVND (reference sequence). The CDR3 consists of 13 residues. In nucleotides, the CDR3 is TGTGCCAGTAGTATGGGGACAATCTATGGCTACACCTTC. It is translated as CASSMGTIYGYTF.

V usage is TRBV7-9 and J usage is TRBJ2-4, with 16 bases identical to TRBD2. Germline V gene data show CDR1 as SEHNR and CDR2 as FQNEAQ (reference sequence). The CDR3 spans 19 residues. V lost 4 bases to trimming and J lost 0 bases; unmatched junction nucleotides: 6. CDR3: CASSSGLAGGSLAKNIQYF. The CDR3 region has the DNA TGTGCCAGCAGCTCGGGACTAGCGGGAGGGTCGTTAGCCAAAAACATTCAGTACTTC.

This clone has a single count. The J gene is TRBJ1-6, the V gene TRBV3-1 (or the pseudogene TRBV3-2), with D hard to call. Germline V gene lookup returns CDR1 LGHDT and CDR2 YNNKEL (reference sequence). CDR3 length: 14 amino acids. V lost 5 bases and J lost 5, with 10 bases in between. The CDR3 reads CASSAHRDNSPLHF. As DNA, the CDR3 is TGTGCCAGCAGCGCCCACCGGGATAATTCACCCCTCCACTTT.

This chain joins TRBV15 and TRBJ2-1, with 14 bases lining up with TRBD2. V dropped 4 bases and J dropped 7; count of bases not matched to a gene: 9. The CDR3 loop spans 17 amino acids. Germline V CDR1 and CDR2: LNHNV, YYDKDF (reference sequence). The CDR3 protein is CATSTQRTSGGRNEQFF. CDR3 bases: TGTGCCACCAGCACCCAACGGACTAGCGGGGGGAGAAATGAGCAGTTCTTC.

The chain recombines TRBV18 with TRBJ2-3; 8 bases match TRBD2. Trimming removed 2 bases from V and 2 bases from J; junction bases left unmatched: 9. The CDR3 sequence is 17 residues long. Per the germline V gene, CDR1 is KGHSH and CDR2 is LQKENI. The CDR3 loop is CASSPSWGSGTTDTQYF. Here the CDR3 DNA reads TGTGCCAGCTCACCAAGCTGGGGTAGCGGGACCACAGATACGCAGTATTTT. Complete variable domain (other parts from reference TRBV18 and TRBJ2-3): NAGVMQNPRHLVRRRGQEARLRCSPMKGHSHVYWYRQLPEEGLKFMVYLQKENIIDESGMPKERFSAEFPKEGPSILRIQQVVRGDSAAYFCASSPSWGSGTTDTQYFGPGTRLTVL.

This chain's CDR3 is CASIRLAGYNNEQFF. Written as DNA, the CDR3 is TGTGCCAGCATTAGACTAGCGGGGTACAACAATGAGCAGTTCTTC. This chain connects TRBV6-5 to TRBJ2-1; 11 nucleotides align to TRBD2. The trim removed 7 bases at V and 5 bases at J, leaving 7 bases unmatched. Germline assignment: CDR1 MNHEY and CDR2 SVGAGI. This CDR3 spans 15 amino acids.

The chain combines TRBV3-1 (or the pseudogene TRBV3-2) with TRBJ1-1; no clear D gene. CDR1 LGHDT and CDR2 YNNKEL come from the germline V gene (reference sequence). Trimming pared 2 bases from V and 3 bases from J, leaving 7 bases between. CDR3 length: 13 residues. The CDR3 coding sequence is TGTGCCAGCAGCCAACAAAGAGACACTGAAGCTTTCTTT. Translation: CASSQQRDTEAFF.

The DNA of the CDR3 is TGTGCCAGCAGCTTAGTCCATCTGCGGGAGGGCCTAGACGAGCAGTACTTC. Translation: CASSLVHLREGLDEQYF. The gene calls are TRBV7-9 and TRBJ2-7; 9 bases are a match to TRBD2. From germline, CDR1 is SEHNR and CDR2 FQNEAQ (reference sequence). This CDR3 comprises 17 residues. V shed 1 base, J shed 5 bases, and the junction held 12 bases outside the gene matches.

The chain recombines TRBV6-5 with TRBJ2-1; 9 bases are a match to TRBD2. This CDR3 region has 14 residues. Germline values: CDR1 MNHEY, CDR2 SVGAGI. Trimming cost V 7 bases and J 2 bases; bases outside gene matches: 3. CDR3 sequence reads: CASNRLAAYNEQFF. DNA for the CDR3: TGTGCCAGCAATAGACTAGCGGCCTACAATGAGCAGTTCTTC.

The table lists this clone with a count of one. The gene calls are TRBV7-2 and TRBJ1-1; D call uncertain. V gave up 1 base and J gave up 3 bases, with 6 bases separating them. Germline CDR1 and CDR2: SGHTA and FQGNSA. The CDR3 length is 13 residues. Written as DNA, the CDR3 is TGTGCCAGCAGCTTAGTGGCAGACACTGAAGCTTTCTTT. Amino acid sequence: CASSLVADTEAFF.

V and J are TRBV5-1 and TRBJ1-5; D uncertain. The CDR3 consists of 15 residues. Germline loops: CDR1 SGHRS, CDR2 YFSETQ. Trimming removed 4 bases at V and 2 bases at J, with 13 bases between. The CDR3 loop reads CASSPLGRGNQPQHF. CDR3 in DNA: TGCGCCAGCAGCCCTCTAGGGAGGGGCAATCAGCCCCAGCATTTT.

The chain is built from TRBV14 and TRBJ1-1; D perhaps matches TRBD1 (6 bases). The CDR3 sequence is 16 residues long. V lost 3 bases and J 0 bases, leaving 14 bases between the germline ends. From germline, CDR1 is SGHDN and CDR2 FVKESK. CDR3 DNA sequence: TGTGCCAGCAGCCATCCCACAGGGAGTGTGAACACTGAAGCTTTCTTT. Protein product: CASSHPTGSVNTEAFF.

Only one count was recorded for this clone. The V gene is TRBV9, the J gene TRBJ2-1, with 9 bases that match TRBD1. Germline-derived CDR1 and CDR2 are SGDLS and YYNGEE. The trim removed 4 bases at V and 9 bases at J, leaving 14 bases unmatched. This CDR3 spans 16 amino acids. The CDR3 nucleotides read TGTGCCAGCAGCCCGAGGCTGGGACAGGGCTTGGGTGAGCAGTTCTTC. Encoded protein: CASSPRLGQGLGEQFF.

The rearrangement uses TRBV7-9 and TRBJ2-1; D remains unclear. This CDR3 is 11 amino acids long. The germline gives CDR1 SEHNR, CDR2 FQNEAQ (reference sequence). Trimming left V 5 bases short and J 5 bases short, with 4 bases between. CDR3 loop: CASSHNNEQFF. As DNA, the CDR3 is TGTGCCAGCAGCCACAACAATGAGCAGTTCTTC.

Only one count was recorded for this clone. This chain joins TRBV5-1 and TRBJ2-7; 9 positions match TRBD1. This CDR3 has 15 residues. Trimming took 4 bases from V and 0 from J; bases not matched to a gene: 5. Germline values: CDR1 SGHRS, CDR2 YFSETQ. The CDR3 sequence: CASSPGTGLSYEQYF. The CDR3 DNA reads TGCGCCAGCAGCCCGGGGACAGGGCTCTCCTACGAGCAGTACTTC.

The CDR3 nucleotides are TGTGCCAGCAGCTTAGCGGGGCAGCAAGAGACCCAGTACTTC. It yields the protein CASSLAGQQETQYF. The V call is TRBV7-6, the J call TRBJ2-5; D is possibly TRBD1 (5 bases). In germline, CDR1 is SGHVS, CDR2 FNYEAQ. The V and J ends lost 0 bases and 2 bases respectively, with 7 bases between them. The CDR3 covers 14 residues. Based on the CDR3 plus reference TRBV7-6 and TRBJ2-5, the full variable domain is GAGVSQSPRYKVTKRGQDVALRCDPISGHVSLYWYRQALGQGPEFLTYFNYEAQQDKSGLPNDRFSAERPEGSISTLTIQRTEQRDSAMYRCASSLAGQQETQYFGPGTRLLVL.

This clone appeared once. The V gene is TRBV6-2 or TRBV6-3, the J gene TRBJ2-7; possibly TRBD2 for D (6 bases). This CDR3 contains 14 residues. Germline CDR1 is MNHEY and CDR2 is SVGEGT. V was trimmed by 0 bases and J by 11 bases, leaving 17 bases between them. The CDR3 loop is CASSYSTTVSGKYF. Here the CDR3 DNA reads TGTGCCAGCAGTTACTCGACAACTGTTAGCGGAAAGTACTTC.

Concerning this clone itself: The junction and the germline gene differ at one end; a read error may be behind it. The chain couples TRBV7-9 to TRBJ1-2, with no clear D. The CDR3 runs 14 residues. Germline CDR1 is SEHNR and CDR2 is FQNEAQ (reference sequence). The CDR3 is CASSPAGSNSGYTF. CDR3 DNA sequence: TGTGCCAGCAGCCCCGCGGGATCTAACTCTGGCTACACCTTC.